This T cell receptor (beta chain) was sequenced for a study of Ad26.COV2.S vaccination and SARS-CoV-2 variants. The treatment is: some 19 received Ad26.COV2.S at low or high dose, single or two shots; about 5 received placebo; per-sample allocation not given. Samples came from day 63 after the first vaccine or placebo injection. Some clones are missing from TCRdb's copy, which holds only in-frame ones; the method was immunoSEQ multiplex PCR. Seen here are approximately 480,000 clones, 87% observed once, and the top ten hold roughly 13%. J gave up 5 bases and V 2 bases, and 8 bases lay outside the gene matches. The CDR3 has 16 residues. Germline V gives CDR1 MNHEY, CDR2 SVGAGI.

Sequencing used peripheral blood, obtained in a trial of Ad26.COV2.S vaccine versus placebo. The V call is TRBV6-5, the J call TRBJ1-1; TRBD1 aligns across 10 bases. The receptor was derived from a person between 18 and 65 years old who received the Ad26.COV2.S COVID-19 vaccine or a placebo. CDR3 DNA: TGTGCCAGCAGTTACACAACCGGGACAGGGGTGACTGAAGCTTTCTTT. Its protein product is CASSYTTGTGVTEAFF.